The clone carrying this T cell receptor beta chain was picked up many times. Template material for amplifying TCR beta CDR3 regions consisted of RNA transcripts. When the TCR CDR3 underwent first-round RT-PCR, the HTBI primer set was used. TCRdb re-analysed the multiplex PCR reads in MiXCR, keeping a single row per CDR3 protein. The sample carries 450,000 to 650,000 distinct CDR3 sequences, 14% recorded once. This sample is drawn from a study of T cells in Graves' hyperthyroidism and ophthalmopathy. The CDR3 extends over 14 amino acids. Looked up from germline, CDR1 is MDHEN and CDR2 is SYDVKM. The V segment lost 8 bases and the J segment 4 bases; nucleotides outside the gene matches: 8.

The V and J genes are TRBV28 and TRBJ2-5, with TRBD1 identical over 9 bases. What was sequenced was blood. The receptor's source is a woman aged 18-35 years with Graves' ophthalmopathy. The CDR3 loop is CASDDRGGPETQYF. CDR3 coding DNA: TGTGCCAGCGATGACAGGGGGGGTCCAGAGACCCAGTACTTC.